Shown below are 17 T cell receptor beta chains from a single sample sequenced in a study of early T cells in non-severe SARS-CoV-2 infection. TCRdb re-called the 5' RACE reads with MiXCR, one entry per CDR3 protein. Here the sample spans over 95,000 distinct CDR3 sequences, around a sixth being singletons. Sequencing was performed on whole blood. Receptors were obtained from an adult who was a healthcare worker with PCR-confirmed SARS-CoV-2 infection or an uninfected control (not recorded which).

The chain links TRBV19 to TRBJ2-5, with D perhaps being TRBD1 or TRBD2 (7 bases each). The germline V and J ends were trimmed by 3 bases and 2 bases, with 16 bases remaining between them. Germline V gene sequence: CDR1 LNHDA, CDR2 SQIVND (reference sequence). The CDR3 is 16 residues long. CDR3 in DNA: TGTGCCAGTAGTATTCATCCAGGGGGGGAACAAGAGACCCAGTACTTC. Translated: CASSIHPGGEQETQYF. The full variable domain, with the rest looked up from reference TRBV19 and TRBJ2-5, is DGGITQSPKYLFRKEGQNVTLSCEQNLNHDAMYWYRQDPGQGLRLIYYSQIVNDFQKGDIAEGYSVSREKKESFPLTVTSAQKNPTAFYLCASSIHPGGEQETQYFGPGTRLLVL.

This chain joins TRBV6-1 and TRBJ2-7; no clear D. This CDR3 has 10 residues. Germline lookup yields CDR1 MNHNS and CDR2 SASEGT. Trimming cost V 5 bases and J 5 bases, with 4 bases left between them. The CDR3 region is CASSRDEQYF. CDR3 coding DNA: TGTGCCAGCAGTAGGGACGAGCAGTACTTC.

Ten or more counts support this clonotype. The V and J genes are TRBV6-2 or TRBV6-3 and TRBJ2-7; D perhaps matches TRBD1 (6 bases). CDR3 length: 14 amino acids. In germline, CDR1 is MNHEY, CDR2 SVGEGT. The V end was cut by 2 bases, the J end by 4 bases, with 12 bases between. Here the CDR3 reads CASSYQGQPYEQYF. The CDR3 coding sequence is TGTGCCAGCAGTTACCAGGGACAACCATACGAGCAGTACTTC.

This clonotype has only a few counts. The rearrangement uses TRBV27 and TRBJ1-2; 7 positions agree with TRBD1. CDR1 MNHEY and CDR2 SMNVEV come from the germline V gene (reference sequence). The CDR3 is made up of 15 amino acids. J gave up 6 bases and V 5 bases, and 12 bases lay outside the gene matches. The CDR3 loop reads CASSVQGLGNHGYTF. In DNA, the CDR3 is TGTGCCAGCAGTGTACAGGGGCTTGGGAACCATGGCTACACCTTC.

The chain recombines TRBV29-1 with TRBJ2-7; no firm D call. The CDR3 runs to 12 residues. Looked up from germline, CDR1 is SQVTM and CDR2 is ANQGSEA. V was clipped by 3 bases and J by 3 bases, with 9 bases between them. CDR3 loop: CSVDPGNYEQYF. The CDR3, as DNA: TGCAGCGTTGACCCAGGAAACTACGAGCAGTACTTC.

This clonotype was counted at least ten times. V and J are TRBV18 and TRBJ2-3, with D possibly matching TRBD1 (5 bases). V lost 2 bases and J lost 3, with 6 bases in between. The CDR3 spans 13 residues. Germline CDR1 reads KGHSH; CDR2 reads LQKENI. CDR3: CASSPAGTDTQYF. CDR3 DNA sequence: TGTGCCAGCTCACCAGCAGGGACAGATACGCAGTATTTT.

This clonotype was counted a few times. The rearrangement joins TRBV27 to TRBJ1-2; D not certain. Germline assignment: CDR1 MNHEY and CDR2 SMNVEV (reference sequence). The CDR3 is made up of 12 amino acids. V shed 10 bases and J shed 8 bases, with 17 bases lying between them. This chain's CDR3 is CATRDAIGGYTF. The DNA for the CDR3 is TGTGCCACCCGAGACGCGATCGGCGGCTACACCTTC.

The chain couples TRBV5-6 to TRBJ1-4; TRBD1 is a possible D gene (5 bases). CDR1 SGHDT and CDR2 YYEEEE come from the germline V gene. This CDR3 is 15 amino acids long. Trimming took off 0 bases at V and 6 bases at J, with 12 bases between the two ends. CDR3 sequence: CASSLETGGDEKLFF. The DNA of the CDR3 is TGTGCCAGCAGCTTGGAAACAGGTGGAGATGAAAAACTGTTTTTT.

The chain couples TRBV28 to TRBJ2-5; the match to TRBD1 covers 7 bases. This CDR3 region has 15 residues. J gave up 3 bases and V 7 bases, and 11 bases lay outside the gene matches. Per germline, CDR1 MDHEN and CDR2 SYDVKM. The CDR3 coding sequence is TGTGCCAGCAACCCGCCGGGACAGCAGAAAGAGACCCAGTACTTC. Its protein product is CASNPPGQQKETQYF.

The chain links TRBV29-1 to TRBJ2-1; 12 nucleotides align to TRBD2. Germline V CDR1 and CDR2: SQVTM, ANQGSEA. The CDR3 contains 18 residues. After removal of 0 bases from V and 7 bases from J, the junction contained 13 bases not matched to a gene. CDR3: CSVEETTSGRGPTNEQFF. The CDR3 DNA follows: TGCAGCGTTGAAGAGACGACTAGCGGGAGAGGGCCGACAAATGAGCAGTTCTTC.

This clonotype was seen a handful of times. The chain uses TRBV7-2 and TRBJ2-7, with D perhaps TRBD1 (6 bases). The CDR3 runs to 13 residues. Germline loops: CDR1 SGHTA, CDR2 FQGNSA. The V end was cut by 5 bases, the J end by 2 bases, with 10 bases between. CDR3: CASSTRTAYEQYF. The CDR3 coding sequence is TGTGCCAGCAGCACCAGGACAGCCTACGAGCAGTACTTC.

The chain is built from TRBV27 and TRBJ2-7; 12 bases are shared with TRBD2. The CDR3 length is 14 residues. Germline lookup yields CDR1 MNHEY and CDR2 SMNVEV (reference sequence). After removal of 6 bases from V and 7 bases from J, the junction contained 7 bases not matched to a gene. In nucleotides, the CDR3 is TGTGCCAGCAGGCAGACTAGCGGGAGAGGAGAGCAGTACTTC. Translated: CASRQTSGRGEQYF.

Here the CDR3 DNA reads TGTGCCACGACTAGCGGGAGGGACGCCTACGAGCAGTACTTC. As protein: CATTSGRDAYEQYF. J is TRBJ2-7 and V is TRBV28, with 14 nucleotides matching TRBD2. The CDR3 runs to 14 residues. V gave up 10 bases and J gave up 2 bases; unmatched junction bases: 4. Germline-derived CDR1 and CDR2 are MDHEN and SYDVKM.

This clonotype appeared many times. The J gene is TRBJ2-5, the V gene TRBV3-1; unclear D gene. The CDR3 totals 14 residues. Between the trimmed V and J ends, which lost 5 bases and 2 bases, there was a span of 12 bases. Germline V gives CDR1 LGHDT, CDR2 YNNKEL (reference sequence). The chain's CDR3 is CASSSQKIQETQYF. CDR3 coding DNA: TGTGCCAGCAGCTCGCAGAAGATACAAGAGACCCAGTACTTC.

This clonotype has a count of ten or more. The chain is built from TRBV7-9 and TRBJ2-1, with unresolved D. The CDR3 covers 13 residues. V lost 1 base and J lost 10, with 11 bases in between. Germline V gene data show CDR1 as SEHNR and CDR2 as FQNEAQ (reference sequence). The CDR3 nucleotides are TGTGCCAGCAGCTTAGGCGACTTCGTCGAGCAGTTCTTC. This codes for CASSLGDFVEQFF.

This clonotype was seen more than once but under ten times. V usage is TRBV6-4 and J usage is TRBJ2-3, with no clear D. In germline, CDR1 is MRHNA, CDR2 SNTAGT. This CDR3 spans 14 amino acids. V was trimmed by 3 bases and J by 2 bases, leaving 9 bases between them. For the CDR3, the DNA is TGTGCCAGCAGTGAGACGACGCCCACAGATACGCAGTATTTT. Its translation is CASSETTPTDTQYF.

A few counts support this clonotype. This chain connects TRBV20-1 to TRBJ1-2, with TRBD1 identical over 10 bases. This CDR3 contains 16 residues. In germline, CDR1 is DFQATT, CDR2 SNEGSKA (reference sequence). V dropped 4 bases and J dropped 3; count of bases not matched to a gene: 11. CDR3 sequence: CSATDLGTGDHYGYTF. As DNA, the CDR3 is TGCAGTGCTACAGACCTCGGGACAGGGGATCACTATGGCTACACCTTC.